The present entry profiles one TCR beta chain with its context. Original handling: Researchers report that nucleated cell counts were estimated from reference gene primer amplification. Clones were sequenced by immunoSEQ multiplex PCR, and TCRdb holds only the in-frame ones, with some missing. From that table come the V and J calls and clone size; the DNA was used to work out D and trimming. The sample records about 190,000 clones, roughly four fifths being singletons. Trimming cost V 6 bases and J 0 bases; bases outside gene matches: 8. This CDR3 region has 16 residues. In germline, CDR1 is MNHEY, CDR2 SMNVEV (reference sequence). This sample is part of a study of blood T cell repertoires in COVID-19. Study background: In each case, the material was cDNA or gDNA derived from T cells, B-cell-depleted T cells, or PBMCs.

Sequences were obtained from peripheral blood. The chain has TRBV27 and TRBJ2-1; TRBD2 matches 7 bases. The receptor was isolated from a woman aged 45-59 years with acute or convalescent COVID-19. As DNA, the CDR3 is TGTGCCAGCAGCATGGGAGGGAGCGGCTCCTACAATGAGCAGTTCTTC. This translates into CASSMGGSGSYNEQFF.